These 15 T cell receptor beta chains share one sample of origin, sequenced in a study of Graves' ophthalmopathy and Graves' hyperthyroidism. The study amplified TCR beta CDR3 regions using RNA transcripts. An opening RT-PCR round employed HTBI primers and preceded a second-round multiplex PCR. TCRdb processed the multiplex PCR reads anew with MiXCR; each CDR3 protein has one entry. The data show about 640,000 distinct CDR3 sequences, approximately 39% seen once. The sequenced sample was peripheral blood. These receptors all come from an adult man with Graves' ophthalmopathy.

Remarks on this clonotype: The germline gene is not matched at one end of the junction; a read error may be the cause. The rearrangement uses TRBV5-4 and TRBJ1-1; TRBD1 might be the D (6 bases). The germline V gene has CDR1 SGHNT and CDR2 YYREEE (reference sequence). The CDR3 covers 14 residues. CDR3 amino acids: CASSLEGRDTKAFF. DNA for the CDR3: TGTGCCAGCAGCTTGGAGGGGAGGGACACTAAAGCTTTCTTT. Variable domain in full (rest from reference TRBV5-4 and TRBJ1-1): ETGVTQSPTHLIKTRGQQVTLRCSSQSGHNTVSWYQQALGQGPQFIFQYYREEENGRGNFPPRFSGLQFPNYSSELNVNALELDDSALYLCASSLEGRDTKAFFGQGTRLTVV.

This chain links TRBV7-9 with TRBJ1-5; D is ambiguous. V gave up 5 bases and J gave up 11 bases, with 10 bases separating them. CDR1 and CDR2 (germline): SEHNR, FQNEAQ (reference sequence). The length of the CDR3 is 11 residues. The CDR3 sequence: CASSPLETQHF. The CDR3 region has the DNA TGTGCCAGCAGCCCCCTGGAGACCCAGCATTTT.

This clonotype was found many times. This sequence joins TRBV7-2 and TRBJ2-7, with D maybe TRBD2 (5 bases). CDR1 and CDR2 from the germline V gene are SGHTA and FQGNSA. Deletions cut 4 bases from V and 3 bases from J, with 10 bases between. The CDR3 covers 13 residues. Here the CDR3 reads CASSSLGNYEQYF. The CDR3 region has the DNA TGTGCCAGCAGCTCCCTCGGGAACTACGAGCAGTACTTC.

Worth noting for this clonotype: Relative to the germline gene, one junction end is altered; a read error may explain this. V and J are TRBV2 and TRBJ1-5; D is unresolved. CDR3 size: 14 residues. Germline V lookup: CDR1 SNHLY, CDR2 FYNNEI. The CDR3 DNA is TGTGCCAGCAGTTTATCCTATAGCAGTCAGCCCCAGCATTTT. This gives the protein CASSLSYSSQPQHF.

V gene TRBV7-3 combines with J gene TRBJ1-1, with D possibly matching TRBD1 (5 bases). Trimming stripped 0 bases from V and 0 bases from J, with 11 bases between. The CDR3 has 16 residues. Germline values: CDR1 SGHTA, CDR2 FQGTGA. The CDR3 here is CASSLTGGTLNTEAFF. CDR3 bases: TGTGCCAGCAGCTTAACAGGTGGGACCCTGAACACTGAAGCTTTCTTT.

The CDR3 spells CASSQGLGDDYGYTF. CDR3 DNA: TGCGCCAGCAGCCAAGGTCTAGGGGACGACTATGGCTACACCTTC. V is TRBV4-3 and J is TRBJ1-2, with D possibly being TRBD1 (5 bases). The CDR3 spans 15 residues. Germline CDR1 reads LGHNA; CDR2 reads YSLEER. The V and J ends lost 1 base and 3 bases respectively, with 12 bases between them.

In the case of this clonotype: At one of its ends the junction is not consistent with the germline gene, which may arise from a read error. This rearrangement joins TRBV2 to TRBJ1-1; D is ambiguous. Germline V gene lookup returns CDR1 SNHLY and CDR2 FYNNEI. There are 8 residues in the CDR3. The CDR3 region is CASSPALF. The DNA for the CDR3 is TGTGCCAGCAGTCCAGCTCTCTTT.

This chain links TRBV12-3 or TRBV12-4 with TRBJ2-2; TRBD1 matches 9 bases. V shed 4 bases and J 4 bases; nucleotides not matched to a gene: 22. This CDR3 has 21 amino acids. The CDR3 DNA sequence: TGTGCCAGCAGTTACCCAACGTACCGGGACAGGGTGATGTCGTTCACCGGGGAGCTGTTTTTT. It translates to CASSYPTYRDRVMSFTGELFF.

The chain has TRBV5-4 and TRBJ1-2; D gene unclear. V lost 0 bases to trimming and J lost 6 bases, with 18 bases between them. Germline CDR1 and CDR2: SGHNT and YYREEE (reference sequence). CDR3 length equals 16 residues. DNA of the CDR3: TGTGCCAGCAGCTTGGCGGTCGGCACCGGGATAAATGGCTACACCTTC. Translation gives CASSLAVGTGINGYTF.

This clonotype turned up a few times. The chain links TRBV30 to TRBJ2-5; D is unclear. Per the germline V gene, CDR1 is GTSNPN and CDR2 is SVGIG (reference sequence). The length of the CDR3 is 15 residues. V lost 1 base and J 2 bases, leaving 14 bases between the germline ends. CDR3 nucleotides: TGTGCCTGGAGTGCGCGGTGGCAGCTTCAAGAGACCCAGTACTTC. Protein: CAWSARWQLQETQYF.

In this sample, this clonotype turned up many times. This rearrangement joins TRBV7-3 to TRBJ1-6, with a tentative D call TRBD1 (6 bases). CDR1 is SGHTA and CDR2 is FQGTGA in the germline V gene. V was trimmed by 1 base and J by 13 bases, leaving 11 bases between them. The CDR3 has 13 amino acids. The CDR3 nucleotides are TGTGCCAGCAGCTTAAAGGGGGATAGTCCCCTCCACTTT. Protein product: CASSLKGDSPLHF. Filled out from reference TRBV7-3 and TRBJ1-6, the complete variable domain reads GAGVSQTPSNKVTEKGKYVELRCDPISGHTALYWYRQSLGQGPEFLIYFQGTGAADDSGLPNDRFFAVRPEGSVSTLKIQRTERGDSAVYLCASSLKGDSPLHFGNGTRLTVT.

The rearrangement uses TRBV7-8 and TRBJ2-5; a possible D gene is TRBD1 (6 bases). The V and J ends lost 1 base and 5 bases respectively, with 14 bases between them. CDR3 length: 15 amino acids. Germline-derived CDR1 and CDR2 are SGHVS and FQNEAQ. This CDR3 reads CASSLVPGAFETQYF. CDR3 DNA sequence: TGTGCCAGCAGCTTAGTGCCAGGGGCTTTTGAGACCCAGTACTTC. Drawing the rest from reference TRBV7-8 and TRBJ2-5, the complete variable domain is GAGVSQSPRYKVAKRGQDVALRCDPISGHVSLFWYQQALGQGPEFLTYFQNEAQLDKSGLPSDRFFAERPEGSVSTLKIQRTQQEDSAVYLCASSLVPGAFETQYFGPGTRLLVL.

In this sample, this clonotype turned up a few times. A read error may produce the germline difference seen at one junction end. The CDR3 region has the DNA TGTGCCAGCAGTGAAGCGCTTTCGGGGGGCCGTAATGAAAAACTGTTTTTT. It is translated as CASSEALSGGRNEKLFF. The J gene is TRBJ1-4, the V gene TRBV10-3; tentatively, D is TRBD1 (6 bases). Germline V lookup: CDR1 ENHRY, CDR2 SYGVKD. This CDR3 has 17 residues.

As to this clonotype: One end of the junction is discordant with germline, which a read error may explain. The chain employs TRBV29-1 and TRBJ1-5; D is perhaps TRBD1 (5 bases). The CDR3 is made up of 15 amino acids. CDR1 and CDR2 (germline): SQVTM, ANQGSEA. The CDR3 sequence is CASSPTGTANQPQHF. For the CDR3, the DNA is TGTGCCAGCTCACCGACCGGGACTGCCAATCAGCCCCAGCATTTT.

The V gene is TRBV4-2, the J gene TRBJ2-5; TRBD2 agrees at 10 bases. CDR3 length: 17 residues. Trimming took 2 bases from V and 0 from J; bases not matched to a gene: 6. CDR1 is LGHNA, CDR2 YNFKEQ, per germline. The CDR3 DNA reads TGTGCCAGCAGCCAAACCACTAGCGGGGACAACCAAGAGACCCAGTACTTC. Residues: CASSQTTSGDNQETQYF.